Shown below are 27 T cell receptor beta chains from a single sample sequenced in a study of cytomegalovirus exposure and HLA in healthy donors. This PCR relied on a set of 60 Vbeta primers and 13 Jbeta primers. Generated by immunoSEQ multiplex PCR, the TCRdb table keeps only in-frame clones and is missing some. The sample consists of roughly 190,000 clones, around 90% of them appearing once. Source material: PBMCs. All receptors derive from a woman younger than 35 in good health and CMV-seronegative.

The chain couples TRBV4-2 to TRBJ1-5; 7 positions match TRBD1. This CDR3 region has 16 residues. The V segment lost 4 bases and the J segment 6 bases; nucleotides outside the gene matches: 12. Germline CDR1 and CDR2: LGHNA and YNFKEQ. The CDR3 region has the DNA TGTGCCAGCAGCCCTTGGGGCACAGGGGAGGCTCAGCCCCAGCATTTT. The encoded protein is CASSPWGTGEAQPQHF.

The chain joins TRBV30 to TRBJ2-5; TRBD2 might be the D (5 bases). Trimming removed 2 bases at V and 5 bases at J, with 12 bases between. This CDR3 is built from 13 residues. Germline CDR1 is GTSNPN and CDR2 is SVGIG (reference sequence). The CDR3 loop is CAWSLRVVETQYF. Here the CDR3 DNA reads TGTGCCTGGAGTTTGAGGGTGGTGGAGACCCAGTACTTC.

The chain recombines TRBV5-6 with TRBJ2-1; D is possibly TRBD1 (5 bases). The germline V and J ends were trimmed by 0 bases and 4 bases, with 14 bases remaining between them. The germline V gene has CDR1 SGHDT and CDR2 YYEEEE. The CDR3 runs 16 residues. CDR3 bases: TGTGCCAGCAGCTTGGGGCAGGGCCTCCTATACAATGAGCAGTTCTTC. The encoded protein is CASSLGQGLLYNEQFF.

This clone was counted only a few times. The V and J genes are TRBV6-5 and TRBJ1-1; D is uncertain. The CDR3 consists of 14 residues. V lost 2 bases and J 4 bases, leaving 11 bases between the germline ends. Germline-derived CDR1 and CDR2 are MNHEY and SVGAGI. The CDR3 sequence is CASSYEGWSTEAFF. The CDR3 region has the DNA TGTGCCAGCAGTTACGAGGGTTGGAGCACTGAAGCTTTCTTT.

V is TRBV6-1 and J is TRBJ1-4; tentative D call: TRBD1 (5 bases). Germline V gene sequence: CDR1 MNHNS, CDR2 SASEGT. Trimming removed 6 bases at V and 4 bases at J, with 12 bases between. The length of the CDR3 is 14 residues. Here the CDR3 DNA reads TGTGCCAGCAGAATGGGGGGAGTTAATGAAAAACTGTTTTTT. Amino acids: CASRMGGVNEKLFF.

This chain uses TRBV7-2 with TRBJ2-1, with no clear D. This CDR3 has 14 residues. With 1 base removed from V and 7 bases from J, the gap between germline ends came to 11 bases. The germline gives CDR1 SGHTA, CDR2 FQGNSA. The CDR3 DNA follows: TGTGCCAGCAGCTTAGGAAGCCACCGGAATGAGCAGTTCTTC. It encodes CASSLGSHRNEQFF.

The chain employs TRBV7-8 and TRBJ1-5, with TRBD1 identical over 7 bases. Germline trimming cut 5 bases from V and 3 bases from J; bases unmatched to any gene: 7. CDR3 size: 15 residues. The V gene's germline CDR1 is SGHVS and CDR2 FQNEAQ. In DNA, the CDR3 is TGTGCCAGCAGCGAAAGACAGGGCCACAATCAGCCCCAGCATTTT. It translates to CASSERQGHNQPQHF.

The rearrangement joins TRBV11-2 to TRBJ1-2; 11 bases are shared with TRBD1. J gave up 8 bases and V 1 base, and 6 bases lay outside the gene matches. In germline, CDR1 is SGHAT, CDR2 FQNNGV. The CDR3 has 15 residues. CDR3 in amino acids: CASSLAGQGALGYTF. The CDR3 nucleotides read TGTGCCAGCAGCTTAGCCGGACAGGGGGCTTTGGGCTACACCTTC.

The V call is TRBV7-2, the J call TRBJ2-3, with TRBD2 as a possible D gene (7 bases). The CDR3 has 16 residues. With 5 bases removed from V and 0 bases from J, the gap between germline ends came to 15 bases. Germline CDR1 and CDR2: SGHTA and FQGNSA. CDR3 sequence (DNA): TGTGCCAGCAGCCCTAGGGGGGGTGCTAGCACAGATACGCAGTATTTT. This translates into CASSPRGGASTDTQYF.

The gene calls are TRBV6-5 and TRBJ2-7; 10 bases match TRBD1. This CDR3 is 15 amino acids long. Trimming cost V 2 bases and J 7 bases; bases outside gene matches: 8. Germline assignment: CDR1 MNHEY and CDR2 SVGAGI. This CDR3 is CASSYTKDRGWEQYF. The CDR3 DNA sequence: TGTGCCAGCAGTTACACGAAGGACAGGGGGTGGGAGCAGTACTTC.

This rearrangement joins TRBV29-1 to TRBJ2-7; a possible D gene is TRBD1 (6 bases). The ends were cut back, 4 bases at V and 3 bases at J, with 13 bases in the middle. Germline V lookup: CDR1 SQVTM, CDR2 ANQGSEA. CDR3 size: 13 residues. The CDR3 protein is CSVGGVQGYEQYF. CDR3 bases: TGCAGCGTTGGAGGGGTACAGGGCTACGAGCAGTACTTC.

The rearrangement uses TRBV27 and TRBJ2-7; unclear D gene. This CDR3 is built from 13 residues. V was trimmed by 2 bases and J by 4 bases, leaving 9 bases between them. Germline-derived CDR1 and CDR2 are MNHEY and SMNVEV (reference sequence). The CDR3 region has the DNA TGTGCCAGCAGTTTAAGGTGGGCGTACGAGCAGTACTTC. It yields the protein CASSLRWAYEQYF.

In its sample, this clone was seen a few times. The chain couples TRBV4-2 to TRBJ1-4, with D tentatively TRBD1 (5 bases). The CDR3 contains 15 residues. In germline, CDR1 is LGHNA, CDR2 YNFKEQ. Trimming left V 0 bases short and J 11 bases short, with 16 bases between. CDR3 protein: CASSQDVGGVWKLFF. The CDR3 DNA sequence: TGTGCCAGCAGCCAAGATGTGGGGGGAGTTTGGAAACTGTTTTTT.

This chain joins TRBV10-3 and TRBJ2-1; maybe TRBD1 (6 bases). This CDR3 has 13 residues. The germline CDR1 and CDR2 sequences are ENHRY and SYGVKD. Trimming removed 5 bases at V and 4 bases at J, with 9 bases between. Here the CDR3 reads CAISFGQYNEQFF. For the CDR3, the DNA is TGTGCCATCAGTTTCGGACAGTACAATGAGCAGTTCTTC.

V is TRBV7-9 and J is TRBJ1-4, with unresolved D. Germline lookup yields CDR1 SEHNR and CDR2 FQNEAQ (reference sequence). This CDR3 spans 17 amino acids. Trimming shortened V by 1 base and J by 0 bases, and 12 bases separated the two germline ends. The CDR3 spells CASSLVGALPTNEKLFF. CDR3 in DNA: TGTGCCAGCAGCTTAGTCGGAGCTTTACCAACTAATGAAAAACTGTTTTTT.

In its sample, this clone was seen a few times. The chain is built from TRBV6-5 and TRBJ2-1, with 8 nucleotides matching TRBD1. This CDR3 is built from 15 residues. The germline V gene has CDR1 MNHEY and CDR2 SVGAGI. The J segment lost 4 bases and the V segment lost 6 bases, leaving 8 bases of the junction unmatched. This CDR3 is CASSSGQGGYNEQFF. Here the CDR3 DNA reads TGTGCCAGCAGCTCAGGACAGGGTGGGTACAATGAGCAGTTCTTC.

This rearrangement joins TRBV11-3 to TRBJ2-7; 7 bases map to TRBD2. The CDR3 length is 14 residues. Germline trimming cut 0 bases from V and 3 bases from J; bases unmatched to any gene: 2. The germline V gene encodes CDR1 SGHNT and CDR2 YENEEA. This CDR3 reads CASSLEAGFYEQYF. The CDR3 coding sequence is TGTGCCAGCAGCTTAGAAGCGGGGTTCTACGAGCAGTACTTC.

The gene calls are TRBV4-1 and TRBJ1-5; D is unresolved. Looked up from germline, CDR1 is MGHRA and CDR2 is YSYEKL. Trimming stripped 1 base from V and 4 bases from J, with 11 bases between. The CDR3 runs 15 residues. This CDR3 reads CASSQGGLNNQPQHF. The CDR3 DNA reads TGCGCCAGCAGCCAAGGAGGTCTGAATAATCAGCCCCAGCATTTT.

The J gene is TRBJ2-1, the V gene TRBV4-3; 10 nucleotides match TRBD1. With V trimmed by 3 bases and J by 3 bases, 2 bases remained unmatched. The germline CDR1 and CDR2 sequences are LGHNA and YSLEER. The CDR3 sequence is 15 residues long. CDR3 in DNA: TGCGCCAGCAGCCACGGGACAGGGGACTACAATGAGCAGTTCTTC. It is translated as CASSHGTGDYNEQFF.

The chain uses TRBV9 and TRBJ1-1; tentative D call: TRBD1 (6 bases). The CDR3 is 17 amino acids. Germline assignment: CDR1 SGDLS and CDR2 YYNGEE. Trimming removed 2 bases from V and 1 base from J, with 18 bases in between. The CDR3 sequence is CASSVLQGGGTNTEAFF. CDR3 in DNA: TGTGCCAGCAGCGTCTTGCAGGGAGGGGGTACGAACACTGAAGCTTTCTTT.

The chain recombines TRBV6-1 with TRBJ1-1; 9 positions agree with TRBD1. The CDR3 sequence is 13 residues long. V was pared by 7 bases and J by 2 bases, with 2 bases of the junction left unmatched. Germline lookup yields CDR1 MNHNS and CDR2 SASEGT. The CDR3 reads CASKQGANTEAFF. The CDR3 coding sequence is TGTGCCAGCAAACAGGGGGCCAACACTGAAGCTTTCTTT.

The CDR3 DNA follows: TGCGCCAGCAGCCAAGATTCTAGTGTCAGTGAGCAGTTCTTC. It yields the protein CASSQDSSVSEQFF. V is TRBV4-3 and J is TRBJ2-1; D call uncertain. Trimming stripped 0 bases from V and 9 bases from J, with 12 bases between. Germline V CDR1 and CDR2: LGHNA, YSLEER. This CDR3 has 14 amino acids.

The chain links TRBV4-1 to TRBJ1-3; 8 nucleotides line up with TRBD1. Germline V lookup: CDR1 MGHRA, CDR2 YSYEKL. This CDR3 region has 16 residues. The V and J ends lost 4 bases and 0 bases, in that order; junction bases with no gene match: 5. The CDR3 bases are TGCGCCAGCAGCCGAGAGGGACAGGACTCTGGAAACACCATATATTTT. This encodes CASSREGQDSGNTIYF.

This chain joins TRBV6-1 and TRBJ2-7; 9 positions match TRBD1. Germline V gene sequence: CDR1 MNHNS, CDR2 SASEGT. With V trimmed by 6 bases and J by 5 bases, 11 bases remained unmatched. The CDR3 is 15 residues long. The CDR3 DNA reads as TGTGCCAGCAGAAAGACCGGGACAGGGCTTAACGAGCAGTACTTC. This translates into CASRKTGTGLNEQYF.

The chain joins TRBV23-1 to TRBJ2-2; D may be TRBD1 (5 bases). TRBV23-1 is treated as an ORF (open reading frame) with a function not yet certain. V gave up 4 bases and J gave up 0 bases, with 6 bases separating them. There are 14 residues in the CDR3. The CDR3 sequence: CASSRTPNTGELFF. The CDR3 coding sequence is TGCGCCAGCAGTCGGACACCGAACACCGGGGAGCTGTTTTTT.

The V gene is TRBV9, the J gene TRBJ1-6; D call uncertain. V lost 3 bases and J 1 base, leaving 11 bases between the germline ends. In germline, CDR1 is SGDLS, CDR2 YYNGEE. This CDR3 spans 16 amino acids. CDR3 bases: TGTGCCAGCAGCGATGGGTTGCGGTCCTATAATTCACCCCTCCACTTT. Its translation is CASSDGLRSYNSPLHF. The variable domain in full, with the rest retrieved from reference TRBV9 and TRBJ1-6, is DSGVTQTPKHLITATGQRVTLRCSPRSGDLSVYWYQQSLDQGLQFLIQYYNGEERAKGNILERFSAQQFPDLHSELNLSSLELGDSALYFCASSDGLRSYNSPLHFGNGTRLTVT.

V usage is TRBV29-1 and J usage is TRBJ1-1, with D perhaps TRBD1 (6 bases). The V gene lost 5 bases and the J gene lost 6 bases, with 19 bases spanning the gap. The length of the CDR3 is 14 residues. From germline, CDR1 is SQVTM and CDR2 ANQGSEA. This chain's CDR3 is CSVFPGTLLPEAFF. The CDR3 nucleotides read TGCAGCGTTTTCCCCGGGACACTACTGCCTGAAGCTTTCTTT.